These 23 T cell receptor beta chains were sequenced from one sample in a study of CD8+ T cells in alopecia areata. Sequencing used cDNA as its template, made by extracting RNA and reverse transcribing it. Some clones are missing from TCRdb's copy, which holds only in-frame ones; the method was immunoSEQ multiplex PCR. The table includes under 70,000 clones, over 95% detected once. The sequencing used CD8+ T cells sorted from blood, collected at week 0. The receptors stem from a human donor with alopecia areata.

This chain uses TRBV4-1 with TRBJ1-5, with 8 bases identical to TRBD1. The CDR3 extends over 17 amino acids. The junction had 7 bases not matched to a gene; V was cut back by 0 bases and J by 3 bases. The V gene's germline CDR1 is MGHRA and CDR2 YSYEKL. CDR3 bases: TGCGCCAGCAGCCAAGAACACAGGGGGGCAACCAATCAGCCCCAGCATTTT. This translates into CASSQEHRGATNQPQHF.

This sequence joins TRBV29-1 and TRBJ1-2; D is uncertain. Trimming shortened V by 5 bases and J by 8 bases, and 12 bases separated the two germline ends. Germline CDR1 and CDR2: SQVTM and ANQGSEA. The CDR3 is 11 residues long. CDR3 region: CSVIQGGGYTF. The CDR3 DNA is TGCAGCGTTATTCAAGGTGGAGGCTACACCTTC.

V is TRBV4-3 and J is TRBJ2-5, with 7 bases aligning to TRBD2. Germline trimming cut 5 bases from V and 5 bases from J; bases unmatched to any gene: 8. The CDR3 covers 14 residues. Germline V gene data show CDR1 as LGHNA and CDR2 as YSLEER. CDR3 sequence (DNA): TGCGCCAGCAGCGCACGACTAGCAACGGAGACCCAGTACTTC. This translates into CASSARLATETQYF.

The chain joins TRBV28 to TRBJ2-5; possibly TRBD2 for D (6 bases). There are 15 residues in the CDR3. V was shortened by 6 bases and J by 0 bases, with 14 bases between the two germline ends. Germline V gene sequence: CDR1 MDHEN, CDR2 SYDVKM. CDR3 residues: CASSPGDVYQETQYF. The CDR3 DNA reads as TGTGCCAGCAGCCCGGGGGACGTATACCAAGAGACCCAGTACTTC. Drawing the rest from reference TRBV28 and TRBJ2-5, the complete variable domain is DVKVTQSSRYLVKRTGEKVFLECVQDMDHENMFWYRQDPGLGLRLIYFSYDVKMKEKGDIPEGYSVSREKKERFSLILESASTNQTSMYLCASSPGDVYQETQYFGPGTRLLVL.

V and J are TRBV7-9 and TRBJ2-7, with 11 bases aligning to TRBD2. Trimming cost V 2 bases and J 3 bases; bases outside gene matches: 3. CDR3 length: 15 amino acids. The germline V gene encodes CDR1 SEHNR and CDR2 FQNEAQ (reference sequence). CDR3 DNA sequence: TGTGCCAGCAGCTTACCTAGCGGGGGGAACTACGAGCAGTACTTC. It yields the protein CASSLPSGGNYEQYF.

The rearrangement uses TRBV30 and TRBJ1-1; 7 nucleotides match TRBD1. V shed 3 bases, J shed 5 bases, and the junction held 3 bases outside the gene matches. Per germline, CDR1 GTSNPN and CDR2 SVGIG (reference sequence). The CDR3 length is 12 residues. CDR3 coding DNA: TGTGCCTGGAGCCCGGACAGGACTGAAGCTTTCTTT. Its translation is CAWSPDRTEAFF.

The chain is built from TRBV10-2 and TRBJ2-3, with 12 bases identical to TRBD2. With 5 bases clipped from V and 6 bases from J, the junction kept 9 bases outside the gene matches. The CDR3 spans 16 residues. CDR1 WSHSY and CDR2 SAAADI come from the germline V gene. CDR3 protein: CASSSSLAGGVDTQYF. In DNA, the CDR3 is TGCGCCAGCAGTTCGTCACTAGCGGGGGGTGTGGATACGCAGTATTTT.

The chain links TRBV5-6 to TRBJ2-3; D is unresolved. Germline lookup yields CDR1 SGHDT and CDR2 YYEEEE. Trimming removed 0 bases at V and 0 bases at J, with 5 bases between. The CDR3 contains 14 residues. The CDR3 loop is CASSLGLSTDTQYF. The CDR3, as DNA: TGTGCCAGCAGCTTGGGGCTTAGCACAGATACGCAGTATTTT.

V gene TRBV5-1 combines with J gene TRBJ2-1; 16 nucleotides agree with TRBD2. Germline assignment: CDR1 SGHRS and CDR2 YFSETQ. This CDR3 is 19 amino acids long. V lost 5 bases, J lost 0 bases, and 8 bases stayed unmatched. CDR3 bases: TGCGCCAGCAGTCCGGGACTAGCGGGGGGGAAGAGCTCCTACAATGAGCAGTTCTTC. Protein product: CASSPGLAGGKSSYNEQFF. The full variable domain, in which reference TRBV5-1 and TRBJ2-1 provide the parts outside the CDR3, is KAGVTQTPRYLIKTRGQQVTLSCSPISGHRSVSWYQQTPGQGLQFLFEYFSETQRNKGNFPGRFSGRQFSNSRSEMNVSTLELGDSALYLCASSPGLAGGKSSYNEQFFGPGTRLTVL.

The V call is TRBV4-1, the J call TRBJ2-7, with D hard to call. V gave up 1 base and J gave up 0 bases, with 4 bases separating them. CDR3 length equals 13 residues. CDR1 is MGHRA and CDR2 is YSYEKL in the germline V gene. In DNA, the CDR3 is TGCGCCAGCAGCCAAGTTACCTCCTACGAGCAGTACTTC. Its translation: CASSQVTSYEQYF.

The genes are TRBV14 and TRBJ2-2; D uncertain. This CDR3 contains 14 residues. In germline, CDR1 is SGHDN, CDR2 FVKESK. V was cut by 4 bases and J by 3 bases, with 9 bases left in between. CDR3 sequence reads: CASSPTPYTGELFF. The CDR3 region has the DNA TGTGCCAGCAGCCCAACCCCTTACACCGGGGAGCTGTTTTTT. Together with reference TRBV14 and TRBJ2-2, the CDR3 gives the full variable domain: EAGVTQFPSHSVIEKGQTVTLRCDPISGHDNLYWYRRVMGKEIKFLLHFVKESKQDESGMPNNRFLAERTGGTYSTLKVQPAELEDSGVYFCASSPTPYTGELFFGEGSRLTVL.

The genes are TRBV30 and TRBJ2-3; a possible D gene is TRBD1 (6 bases). Trimming shortened V by 3 bases and J by 4 bases, and 17 bases separated the two germline ends. This CDR3 comprises 15 residues. Germline V gene data show CDR1 as GTSNPN and CDR2 as SVGIG (reference sequence). In nucleotides, the CDR3 is TGTGCCTGGAGGGCAGGGGTTAGTCCGGCAGATACGCAGTATTTT. Protein product: CAWRAGVSPADTQYF.

The V gene is TRBV2, the J gene TRBJ2-1; TRBD1 or TRBD2 may be the D gene (5 bases each). In germline, CDR1 is SNHLY, CDR2 FYNNEI. The CDR3 totals 14 residues. Trimming cost V 1 base and J 2 bases, with 6 bases left between them. CDR3 in DNA: TGTGCCAGCAGTGAAGGGGGGACCTACAATGAGCAGTTCTTC. Translated: CASSEGGTYNEQFF.

This clone showed up just once. V and J are TRBV4-3 and TRBJ2-3; D gene uncertain. This CDR3 has 13 residues. With 3 bases removed from V and 2 bases from J, the gap between germline ends came to 6 bases. Germline V gene data show CDR1 as LGHNA and CDR2 as YSLEER. The DNA of the CDR3 is TGCGCCAGCAGCCACAGATTCACAGATACGCAGTATTTT. Its protein product is CASSHRFTDTQYF.

J is TRBJ1-3 and V is TRBV29-1; no clear D gene. The V gene lost 3 bases and the J gene lost 4 bases, with 4 bases spanning the gap. The length of the CDR3 is 11 residues. Germline V lookup: CDR1 SQVTM, CDR2 ANQGSEA. The CDR3 protein is CSVESGNTIYF. CDR3 in DNA: TGCAGCGTTGAGTCAGGAAACACCATATATTTT.

The V call is TRBV4-1, the J call TRBJ1-1; D is uncertain. The CDR3 contains 15 residues. With 5 bases removed from V and 6 bases from J, the gap between germline ends came to 19 bases. Germline CDR1 is MGHRA and CDR2 is YSYEKL. CDR3 sequence (DNA): TGCGCCAGCAGCAAAGGCGACGGCTGGGGAGCTGAAGCTTTCTTT. It codes for CASSKGDGWGAEAFF.

This chain links TRBV27 with TRBJ2-3, with D uncertain. Germline V lookup: CDR1 MNHEY, CDR2 SMNVEV (reference sequence). This CDR3 has 14 amino acids. Trimming removed 2 bases at V and 0 bases at J, with 6 bases between. This CDR3 reads CASSLRFSTDTQYF. CDR3 nucleotides: TGTGCCAGCAGTTTAAGGTTTAGCACAGATACGCAGTATTTT.

The chain has TRBV19 and TRBJ1-2; unclear D gene. Trimming cost V 6 bases and J 2 bases, with 16 bases left between them. The germline V gene has CDR1 LNHDA and CDR2 SQIVND (reference sequence). The CDR3 is made up of 15 amino acids. CDR3 protein: CASSLHSKENYGYTF. The CDR3 DNA is TGTGCCAGTAGCCTTCACTCGAAGGAGAACTATGGCTACACCTTC.

The chain links TRBV4-3 to TRBJ2-3; D ambiguous. Trimming cost V 3 bases and J 0 bases, with 13 bases left between them. This CDR3 has 16 amino acids. Germline-derived CDR1 and CDR2 are LGHNA and YSLEER. CDR3 protein: CASSHAASTSTDTQYF. The CDR3 nucleotides read TGCGCCAGCAGCCACGCAGCGTCTACTAGCACAGATACGCAGTATTTT.

The chain has TRBV7-9 and TRBJ2-2; TRBD1 matches 10 bases. Trimming at V came to 8 bases and at J to 5 bases, leaving 2 bases not matched to a gene. CDR1 and CDR2 (germline): SEHNR, FQNEAQ (reference sequence). The CDR3 runs to 13 residues. The DNA of the CDR3 is TGTGCCAGCGGACAGGGGGAAACCGGGGAGCTGTTTTTT. The encoded protein is CASGQGETGELFF.

The chain recombines TRBV19 with TRBJ1-1, with TRBD1 matching over 9 bases. After removal of 1 base from V and 4 bases from J, the junction contained 4 bases not matched to a gene. The CDR3 contains 15 residues. Looked up from germline, CDR1 is LNHDA and CDR2 is SQIVND (reference sequence). CDR3 in amino acids: CASSIGGTGTTEAFF. The DNA for the CDR3 is TGTGCCAGTAGTATAGGAGGGACAGGGACCACTGAAGCTTTCTTT.

V gene TRBV2 combines with J gene TRBJ2-6; D perhaps matches TRBD2 (5 bases). Germline CDR1 and CDR2: SNHLY and FYNNEI. The CDR3 has 13 residues. Trimming left V 10 bases short and J 1 base short, with 8 bases between. As DNA, the CDR3 is TGTGCCATCGGGGTTTCTGGGGCCAACGTCCTGACTTTC. Amino acids: CAIGVSGANVLTF. The whole variable domain, filled in from reference TRBV2 and TRBJ2-6, reads EPEVTQTPSHQVTQMGQEVILRCVPISNHLYFYWYRQILGQKVEFLVSFYNNEISEKSEIFDDQFSVERPDGSNFTLKIRSTKLEDSAMYFCAIGVSGANVLTFGAGSRLTVL.

The chain carries TRBV29-1 and TRBJ2-7, with D maybe TRBD1 (6 bases). This CDR3 has 12 amino acids. V lost 6 bases and J lost 3, with 12 bases in between. Per the germline V gene, CDR1 is SQVTM and CDR2 is ANQGSEA. CDR3 bases: TGCAGCGTCGAGGACAGCCACTACGAGCAGTACTTC. Protein: CSVEDSHYEQYF.